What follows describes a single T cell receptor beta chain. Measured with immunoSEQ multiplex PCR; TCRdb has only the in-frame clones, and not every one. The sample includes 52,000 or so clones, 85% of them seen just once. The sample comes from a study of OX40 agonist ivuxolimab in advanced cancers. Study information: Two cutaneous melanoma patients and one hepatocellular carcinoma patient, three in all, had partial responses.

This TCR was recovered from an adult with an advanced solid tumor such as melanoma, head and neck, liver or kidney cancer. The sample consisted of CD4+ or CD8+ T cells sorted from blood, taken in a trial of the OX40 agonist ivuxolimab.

CDR3 bases: TGTGCCAGCAGCGTAGCTCAGTACGGGTATCCCTATGGCTACACCTTC. Its translation is CASSVAQYGYPYGYTF. The chain has TRBV9 and TRBJ1-2; D unresolved. Trimming left V 0 bases short and J 4 bases short, with 16 bases between. Germline assignment: CDR1 SGDLS and CDR2 YYNGEE. CDR3 size: 16 residues. Drawing the rest from reference TRBV9 and TRBJ1-2, the complete variable domain is DSGVTQTPKHLITATGQRVTLRCSPRSGDLSVYWYQQSLDQGLQFLIQYYNGEERAKGNILERFSAQQFPDLHSELNLSSLELGDSALYFCASSVAQYGYPYGYTFGSGTRLTVV.